Listed below are T cell receptor beta chains from one sample, sequenced in a study of OX40 agonist ivuxolimab in advanced cancers. Data came from immunoSEQ multiplex PCR; TCRdb stores just in-frame clones and leaves some out. In the table there are 60,000 to 70,000 clones, 80% of which are singletons. The sequences come from CD4+ or CD8+ T cells sorted from blood, collected in a trial of the OX40 agonist ivuxolimab. Receptors were obtained from an adult with an advanced solid tumor such as melanoma, head and neck, liver or kidney cancer. Both conserved end residues are part of each CDR3. Fields, in order: D gene, V gene, CDR3 length, clone size, J gene, CDR3 DNA, CDR3 protein. The D gene is left open where the match is weak. Clone size is given for some rows only: seen once, a few or many times, or a class if the clone is expanded.

NA	TRBV30	13	NA	TRBJ1-5	TGTGCCTGGAGTAGACGCCGGAATCAGCCCCAGCATTTT	CAWSRRRNQPQHF
TRBD1	TRBV2	14	NA	TRBJ1-1	TGTGCCAGCAGTCCTTTACAGGGGGCCACTGAAGCTTTCTTT	CASSPLQGATEAFF
NA	TRBV7-9	13	NA	TRBJ1-1	TGTGCCAGCAGCTTCCAGGTGAACACTGAAGCTTTCTTT	CASSFQVNTEAFF
NA	TRBV5-6	12	NA	TRBJ2-1	TGTGCCAGCAGCTTGGTGCCCCCTGAGCAGTTCTTC	CASSLVPPEQFF
NA	TRBV7-6	14	NA	TRBJ1-5	TGTGCCAGCAGCTTAGCAGAGGGGGATCAGCCCCAGCATTTT	CASSLAEGDQPQHF
TRBD1	TRBV5-4	16	NA	TRBJ1-4	TGTGCCAGCAGCTACAGGACAGGGCGGGCTAATGAAAAACTGTTTTTT	CASSYRTGRANEKLFF
NA	TRBV5-4	14	few	TRBJ2-5	TGTGCCAGCACCCGCCGGGCCGGAGGAGAGACCCAGTACTTC	CASTRRAGGETQYF
NA	TRBV9	13	NA	TRBJ2-7	TGTGCCAGCAGCGGAAGTTCCTCCTACGAGCAGTACTTC	CASSGSSSYEQYF
NA	TRBV18	15	NA	TRBJ2-1	TGTGCCAGCTCACCAGGTGCCCTCACCTACAATGAGCAGTTCTTC	CASSPGALTYNEQFF
NA	TRBV30	11	NA	TRBJ1-4	TGTGCCTGGAGTGATCGCAATATACTGTTTTTT	CAWSDRNILFF
NA	TRBV27	15	NA	TRBJ1-2	TGTGCCAGCAGTCCAAGAGACGGGACCAGCTATGGCTACACCTTC	CASSPRDGTSYGYTF
TRBD2	TRBV4-1	18	NA	TRBJ2-5	TGCGCCAGCAGCCTACGACTAGCGGGGGGGCCGGGGCAAGAGACCCAGTACTTC	CASSLRLAGGPGQETQYF
NA	TRBV30	13	few	TRBJ1-1	TGTGCCTGGGATATCAGACAGAACACTGAAGCTTTCTTT	CAWDIRQNTEAFF
NA	TRBV7-9	13	NA	TRBJ1-6	TGTGCCAGCAGCTTAGCCAGGAATTCACCCCTCCACTTT	CASSLARNSPLHF
NA	TRBV27	14	few	TRBJ2-3	TGTGCCACCGCCCAGGGGCTAAGCACAGATACGCAGTATTTT	CATAQGLSTDTQYF
TRBD2	TRBV7-2	16	NA	TRBJ2-3	TGTGCCAGCAGTCTGGCTAGCGGTAGCGGCACAGATACGCAGTATTTT	CASSLASGSGTDTQYF
NA	TRBV5-6	15	NA	TRBJ1-4	TGTGCCAGCAGCTTGGAAGCTACAACTAATGAAAAACTGTTTTTT	CASSLEATTNEKLFF
TRBD2	TRBV5-6	17	NA	TRBJ2-3	TGTGCCAGCAGTCAGCGGACAGCGGGGGCCTACACAGATACGCAGTATTTT	CASSQRTAGAYTDTQYF
TRBD1	TRBV5-1	14	NA	TRBJ2-1	TGCGCCAGCAGCTTGAGGACAGGGGTGGTTGAGCAGTTCTTC	CASSLRTGVVEQFF
TRBD1	TRBV7-9	15	few	TRBJ1-2	TGTGCCAGCAGCGTATCACAGGGGCTGGGTTATGGCTACACCTTC	CASSVSQGLGYGYTF
TRBD1	TRBV9	17	NA	TRBJ2-1	TGTGCCAGCAGCGTGTCCGGGACAGGACTTGGCTACAATGAGCAGTTCTTC	CASSVSGTGLGYNEQFF
NA	TRBV15	15	NA	TRBJ2-5	TGTGCCACCAGCAGAGATCCCCTCAGGGAGGAGACCCAGTACTTC	CATSRDPLREETQYF